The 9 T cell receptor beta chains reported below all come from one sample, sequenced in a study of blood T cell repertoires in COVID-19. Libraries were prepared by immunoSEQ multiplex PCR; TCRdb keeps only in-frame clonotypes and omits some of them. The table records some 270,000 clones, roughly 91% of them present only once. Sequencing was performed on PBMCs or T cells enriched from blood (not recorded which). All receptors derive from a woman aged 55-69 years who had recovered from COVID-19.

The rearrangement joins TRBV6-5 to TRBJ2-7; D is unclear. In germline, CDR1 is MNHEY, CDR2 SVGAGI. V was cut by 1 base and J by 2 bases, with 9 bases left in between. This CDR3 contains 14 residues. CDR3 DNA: TGTGCCAGCAGTTACTTGCTAGGAGCCTACGAGCAGTACTTC. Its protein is CASSYLLGAYEQYF.

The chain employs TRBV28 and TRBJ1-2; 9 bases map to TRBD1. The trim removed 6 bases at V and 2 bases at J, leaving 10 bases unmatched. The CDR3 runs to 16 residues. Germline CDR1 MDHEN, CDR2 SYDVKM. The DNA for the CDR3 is TGTGCCAGCAGCCCCGCCGGGACAGGGTCCAACTATGGCTACACCTTC. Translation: CASSPAGTGSNYGYTF.

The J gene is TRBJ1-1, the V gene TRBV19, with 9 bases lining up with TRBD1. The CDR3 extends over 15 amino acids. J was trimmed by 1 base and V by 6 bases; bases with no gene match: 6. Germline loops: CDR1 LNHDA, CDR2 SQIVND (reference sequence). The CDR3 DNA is TGTGCCAGTAGCCGACCGGACAGGGGGAACACTGAAGCTTTCTTT. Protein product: CASSRPDRGNTEAFF. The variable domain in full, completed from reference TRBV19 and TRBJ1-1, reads DGGITQSPKYLFRKEGQNVTLSCEQNLNHDAMYWYRQDPGQGLRLIYYSQIVNDFQKGDIAEGYSVSREKKESFPLTVTSAQKNPTAFYLCASSRPDRGNTEAFFGQGTRLTVV.

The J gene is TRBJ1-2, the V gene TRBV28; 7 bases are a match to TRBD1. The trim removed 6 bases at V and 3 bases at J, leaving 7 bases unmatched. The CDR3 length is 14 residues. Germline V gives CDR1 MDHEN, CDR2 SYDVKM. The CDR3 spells CASRPGQPYYGYTF. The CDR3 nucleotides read TGTGCCAGCAGGCCGGGACAGCCTTACTATGGCTACACCTTC.

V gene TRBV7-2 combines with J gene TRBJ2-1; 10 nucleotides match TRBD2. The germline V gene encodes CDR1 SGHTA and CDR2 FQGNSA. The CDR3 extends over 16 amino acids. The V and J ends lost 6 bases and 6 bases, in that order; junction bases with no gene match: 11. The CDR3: CASRPPGTSEVNEQFF. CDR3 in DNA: TGTGCCAGCAGACCTCCCGGGACTAGCGAGGTCAATGAGCAGTTCTTC.

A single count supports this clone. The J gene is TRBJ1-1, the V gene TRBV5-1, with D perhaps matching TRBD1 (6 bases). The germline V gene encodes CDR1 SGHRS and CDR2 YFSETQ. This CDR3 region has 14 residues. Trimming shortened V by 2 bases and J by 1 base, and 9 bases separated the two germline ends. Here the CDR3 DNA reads TGCGCCAGCAGCTTCGTACAGGGGAACACTGAAGCTTTCTTT. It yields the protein CASSFVQGNTEAFF.

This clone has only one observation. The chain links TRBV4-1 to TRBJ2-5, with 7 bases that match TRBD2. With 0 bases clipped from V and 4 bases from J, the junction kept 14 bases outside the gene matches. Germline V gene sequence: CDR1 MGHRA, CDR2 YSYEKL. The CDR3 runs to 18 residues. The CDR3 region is CASSQDGQRGEMGETQYF. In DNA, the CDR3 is TGCGCCAGCAGCCAAGATGGCCAGCGGGGTGAAATGGGAGAGACCCAGTACTTC.

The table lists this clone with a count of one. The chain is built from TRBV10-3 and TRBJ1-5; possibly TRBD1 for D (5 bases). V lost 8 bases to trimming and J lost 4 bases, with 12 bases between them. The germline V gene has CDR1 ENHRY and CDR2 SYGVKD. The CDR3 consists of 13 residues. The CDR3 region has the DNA TGTGCCATCGGTCAGGGCTTAAATCAGCCCCAGCATTTT. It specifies CAIGQGLNQPQHF.

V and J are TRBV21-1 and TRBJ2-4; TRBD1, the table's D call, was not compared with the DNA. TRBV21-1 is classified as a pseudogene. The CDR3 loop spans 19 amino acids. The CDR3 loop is CASKTGTGPNQGAKNIQYF. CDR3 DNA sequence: TGTGCCAGCAAGACAGGGACAGGACCAAACCAAGGAGCCAAAAACATTCAGTACTTC.